The 21 T cell receptor beta chains below were found in one sample sequenced in a study of T cells in Graves' hyperthyroidism and ophthalmopathy. The TCR beta CDR3 regions underwent amplification using RNA transcripts as the source. The primer set for the first-round RT-PCR of the TCR CDR3 was HTBI. Each CDR3 protein gets one entry after TCRdb re-called the multiplex PCR reads with MiXCR. This table has about 480,000 distinct CDR3 sequences, approximately 25% appearing once. Input material: blood. These receptors all come from a woman aged 30 to 39 with Graves' ophthalmopathy.

This clonotype occurred many times. The chain is built from TRBV12-3 or TRBV12-4 and TRBJ2-7; D possibly corresponds to TRBD2 (7 bases). Trimming shortened V by 5 bases and J by 6 bases, and 20 bases separated the two germline ends. CDR3 length: 15 residues. The CDR3 here is CASSGRRGALSEQYF. As DNA, the CDR3 is TGTGCCAGCAGTGGCCGCCGGGGGGCGCTCTCCGAGCAGTACTTC.

The J gene is TRBJ1-1, the V gene TRBV6-1, with D perhaps matching TRBD1 (5 bases). In germline, CDR1 is MNHNS, CDR2 SASEGT. Trimming shortened V by 2 bases and J by 3 bases, and 10 bases separated the two germline ends. The CDR3 sequence is 14 residues long. CDR3 amino acids: CASSERGMHTEAFF. Written as DNA, the CDR3 is TGTGCCAGCAGTGAACGGGGGATGCACACTGAAGCTTTCTTT.

This clonotype appeared many times. At one of its ends the junction is not consistent with the germline gene, which may arise from a read error. The chain employs TRBV10-3 and TRBJ2-7, with D possibly being TRBD2 (6 bases). Germline V lookup: CDR1 ENHRY, CDR2 SYGVKD. The CDR3 covers 11 residues. CDR3 coding DNA: TGTGCCATCAGTGATGGGACTTCCAGCGTCTTC. Translating it yields CAISDGTSSVF.

J is TRBJ1-3 and V is TRBV9, with a tentative D call TRBD1 (5 bases). CDR1 and CDR2 (germline): SGDLS, YYNGEE. Trimming cost V 4 bases and J 0 bases, with 11 bases left between them. The CDR3 length is 15 residues. The CDR3 region has the DNA TGTGCCAGCAGCCGGGGGGTCTTCTCTGGAAACACCATATATTTT. It encodes CASSRGVFSGNTIYF.

Points on this clonotype: Because it lacks the conserved phenylalanine or tryptophan at the end, this CDR3 is likely a read error. The V gene is TRBV6-1, the J gene TRBJ1-2, with D uncertain. Per the germline V gene, CDR1 is MNHNS and CDR2 is SASEGT. The germline V and J ends were trimmed by 5 bases and 4 bases, with 5 bases remaining between them. This CDR3 has 11 residues. The CDR3: CASSTIYGYTV. CDR3 bases: TGTGCCAGCAGTACGATCTATGGCTACACCGTC.

As to this clonotype: Possible read error: a much larger clone is one base away. The CDR3 reads CASITDGPNIKYF. CDR3 DNA sequence: TGTGCCAGCATTACGGACGGCCCCAACATTAAGTACTTC. The V gene is TRBV12-3 or TRBV12-4, the J gene TRBJ2-4, with D unresolved. The length of the CDR3 is 13 residues.

This clonotype has a count of ten or more. The chain uses TRBV5-1 and TRBJ1-1, with 7 bases matching TRBD1. The V and J ends lost 8 bases and 1 base, in that order; junction bases with no gene match: 8. The CDR3 length is 14 residues. Germline V CDR1 and CDR2: SGHRS, YFSETQ. This CDR3 is CASIRDSSNTEAFF. CDR3 bases: TGCGCCAGTATAAGGGACAGCTCGAACACTGAAGCTTTCTTT. The full variable domain, completed using reference TRBV5-1 and TRBJ1-1, is KAGVTQTPRYLIKTRGQQVTLSCSPISGHRSVSWYQQTPGQGLQFLFEYFSETQRNKGNFPGRFSGRQFSNSRSEMNVSTLELGDSALYLCASIRDSSNTEAFFGQGTRLTVV.

There are many counts of this clonotype. The V call is TRBV5-1, the J call TRBJ1-2; maybe TRBD1 (5 bases). The V end lost 0 bases, the J end lost 8 bases, and 17 bases lay between the germline ends. In germline, CDR1 is SGHRS, CDR2 YFSETQ. The CDR3 runs to 15 residues. In DNA form, the CDR3 reads TGCGCCAGCAGCTTGGCACCCGGGACCACGACGGGCTACACCTTC. This gives the protein CASSLAPGTTTGYTF.

V is TRBV7-3 and J is TRBJ1-1, with TRBD1 identical over 9 bases. Trimming took 2 bases from V and 5 from J; bases not matched to a gene: 9. The CDR3 length is 16 residues. Germline loops: CDR1 SGHTA, CDR2 FQGTGA. The CDR3 sequence: CASSLSRRQGGTEAFF. For the CDR3, the DNA is TGTGCCAGCAGCTTATCTCGGAGACAGGGGGGGACTGAAGCTTTCTTT.

At least ten counts were recorded for this clonotype. The chain employs TRBV6-4 and TRBJ1-6; D is perhaps TRBD1 (5 bases). This CDR3 spans 16 amino acids. V was clipped by 8 bases and J by 0 bases, with 14 bases between them. In germline, CDR1 is MRHNA, CDR2 SNTAGT. CDR3 bases: TGTGCCAGCTGGGGGGACTGTAGCTCCTATAATTCACCCCTCCACTTT. Encoded protein: CASWGDCSSYNSPLHF.

This clonotype was seen repeatedly, ten times or more. The gene calls are TRBV7-2 and TRBJ2-7; possibly TRBD2 for D (6 bases). V lost 0 bases and J 1 base, leaving 10 bases between the germline ends. This CDR3 has 15 residues. Germline V gene lookup returns CDR1 SGHTA and CDR2 FQGNSA. CDR3 sequence: CASSLALEGSYEQYF. CDR3 DNA sequence: TGTGCCAGCAGCTTAGCGTTGGAGGGATCCTACGAGCAGTACTTC.

This clonotype was seen repeatedly, ten times or more. This chain connects TRBV7-6 to TRBJ1-1, with D hard to call. The CDR3 is made up of 14 amino acids. Germline CDR1 reads SGHVS; CDR2 reads FNYEAQ. V dropped 1 base and J dropped 1 base, with 7 bases sitting between them. The DNA for the CDR3 is TGTGCCAGCAGCTTAGAGAGCCGGAACACTGAAGCTTTCTTT. Its protein is CASSLESRNTEAFF.

This clonotype was counted many times. The genes are TRBV20-1 and TRBJ2-7, with no clear D. The CDR3 is 15 residues long. Looked up from germline, CDR1 is DFQATT and CDR2 is SNEGSKA (reference sequence). V shed 0 bases and J shed 3 bases, with 15 bases lying between them. CDR3 sequence reads: CSARDLRQASYEQYF. As DNA, the CDR3 is TGCAGTGCTAGAGATCTTAGGCAGGCCAGCTACGAGCAGTACTTC.

This clonotype was counted at least ten times. The chain couples TRBV6-2 or TRBV6-3 to TRBJ1-2; the D gene is possibly TRBD1 (6 bases). Deletions cut 7 bases from V and 4 bases from J, with 10 bases between. Germline CDR1 and CDR2: MNHEY and SVGEGT. The CDR3 is made up of 12 amino acids. The CDR3 region has the DNA TGTGCCAGCACCGGGACACCCTATGGCTACACCTTC. As protein: CASTGTPYGYTF.

This clonotype was recorded at least ten times. Being one base from a much bigger clone, this may be a read error. The chain is built from TRBV6-5 and TRBJ2-5; D is uncertain. The germline gives CDR1 MNHEY, CDR2 SVGAGI. The CDR3 is made up of 14 amino acids. CDR3 nucleotides: TGTGCCAGCGGTTACGGCCCAGAAGAAGAGACCCAGTACTTC. Translated: CASGYGPEEETQYF.

In its sample, this clonotype was seen many times. The chain carries TRBV20-1 and TRBJ1-2; D is possibly TRBD1 (5 bases). This CDR3 is built from 14 residues. Deletions cut 5 bases from V and 3 bases from J, with 16 bases between. The V gene's germline CDR1 is DFQATT and CDR2 SNEGSKA (reference sequence). CDR3 in amino acids: CSALTDSLDYGYTF. The CDR3 DNA follows: TGCAGTGCTTTGACAGACTCTCTAGACTATGGCTACACCTTC.

The chain uses TRBV20-1 and TRBJ1-5; D is ambiguous. The CDR3 covers 16 residues. Trimming took 5 bases from V and 0 from J, leaving 17 bases between them. Germline V lookup: CDR1 DFQATT, CDR2 SNEGSKA (reference sequence). CDR3 bases: TGCAGTGCTTCTAGTTTGGGCGGAAATAGCAATCAGCCCCAGCATTTT. Its translation: CSASSLGGNSNQPQHF.

This clonotype was seen repeatedly, ten times or more. The rearrangement joins TRBV19 to TRBJ2-5; perhaps TRBD2 as D (5 bases). Trimming cost V 4 bases and J 7 bases, with 10 bases left between them. The CDR3 spans 12 residues. Germline V gives CDR1 LNHDA, CDR2 SQIVND (reference sequence). The CDR3 DNA reads as TGTGCCAGTAGTAGCGGTCGGGGGACCCAGTACTTC. Translation gives CASSSGRGTQYF.

This clonotype appeared a few times. The chain has TRBV6-1 and TRBJ1-1, with a weak D call TRBD1 (6 bases). Germline values: CDR1 MNHNS, CDR2 SASEGT. The CDR3 sequence is 14 residues long. V lost 8 bases to trimming and J lost 6 bases, with 19 bases between them. CDR3 sequence reads: CASPPVGRGAEAFF. Here the CDR3 DNA reads TGTGCCAGCCCTCCGGTGGGCAGGGGAGCTGAAGCTTTCTTT.

This clonotype was observed at least ten times. This chain joins TRBV7-3 and TRBJ2-5; 7 bases agree with TRBD1. J gave up 2 bases and V 1 base, and 4 bases lay outside the gene matches. The germline CDR1 and CDR2 sequences are SGHTA and FQGTGA. This CDR3 is built from 15 residues. The chain's CDR3 is CASSLMPRGQETQYF. In DNA, the CDR3 is TGTGCCAGCAGCTTAATGCCCAGGGGGCAAGAGACCCAGTACTTC.

The table lists this clonotype with many counts. The chain employs TRBV19 and TRBJ2-7; D is unresolved. This CDR3 has 14 residues. V was clipped by 1 base and J by 4 bases, with 11 bases between them. CDR1 is LNHDA and CDR2 is SQIVND in the germline V gene (reference sequence). The CDR3 DNA reads as TGTGCCAGTAGTATAGCGGCATCCTCGTACGAGCAGTACTTC. This codes for CASSIAASSYEQYF.